A selection of T cell receptor beta chains follows, all from one sample in a study of T-cell memory formation after mild COVID-19. TCRdb fed the 5' RACE reads into MiXCR, producing one record per CDR3 protein. The repertoire has approximately 300,000 distinct CDR3 sequences, roughly a fifth of them found once; the top ten carry around a fifth. Sequencing was performed on PBMCs or a T cell subset sorted from them (not recorded which). These receptors were obtained from a man younger than 35 who had mild COVID-19 (a few samples of this study predate the infection). Cell type and time point are not known. CDR3s include the opening cysteine and the closing phenylalanine or tryptophan. Fields, in order: J gene, D gene, clone size, V gene, CDR3 protein, CDR3 DNA. The D gene is left open where the match is weak. Clone size is shown for a subset of rows, as once, few, many or a class of expanded clone.

>TRBJ2-1|TRBD2|.|TRBV4-2
CASSQSSGSYNEQFF
TGTGCCAGCAGCCAATCTAGCGGGTCCTACAATGAGCAGTTCTTC
>TRBJ2-5|.|few|TRBV12-3/TRBV12-4
CASRPRDQETQYF
TGTGCCAGCAGGCCCAGAGACCAAGAGACCCAGTACTTC
>TRBJ2-3|TRBD2|few|TRBV3-1
CASSTVAGASTDTQYF
TGTGCCAGCAGCACGGTAGCGGGAGCTAGCACAGATACGCAGTATTTT
>TRBJ2-3|.|.|TRBV28
CASSYPSTGGNTQYF
TGTGCCAGCAGTTACCCCAGCACTGGCGGAAATACGCAGTATTTT
>TRBJ1-1|TRBD1|few|TRBV28
CASSAFPTGRNTEAFF
TGTGCCAGCAGTGCCTTTCCGACAGGGAGAAACACTGAAGCTTTCTTT
>TRBJ2-1|TRBD1|.|TRBV12-3/TRBV12-4
CASRIRTGANEQFF
TGTGCCAGCAGGATTCGGACAGGGGCCAATGAGCAGTTCTTC
>TRBJ2-1|TRBD1|few|TRBV7-6
CASSWTGVNEQFF
TGTGCCAGCAGTTGGACAGGGGTCAATGAGCAGTTCTTC
>TRBJ2-4|.|.|TRBV9
CASSVGTDGIQYF
TGTGCCAGCAGCGTAGGCACGGATGGGATTCAGTACTTC
>TRBJ2-3|TRBD1|.|TRBV9
CASSVEAATGGVDTQYF
TGTGCCAGCAGCGTAGAAGCCGCCACAGGGGGCGTAGATACGCAGTATTTT
>TRBJ2-2|.|few|TRBV12-5
CASGLLNTGELFF
TGTGCTAGTGGTTTGTTGAACACCGGGGAGCTGTTTTTT
>TRBJ2-1|.|many|TRBV7-2
CASSYQGGDEQFF
TGTGCCAGCAGCTACCAGGGGGGAGACGAGCAGTTCTTC
>TRBJ2-6|TRBD1|few|TRBV5-1
CASRTGGSGANVLTF
TGCGCCAGCAGGACAGGGGGCAGTGGGGCCAACGTCCTGACTTTC
>TRBJ2-5|TRBD1|.|TRBV4-3
CASSHVIGQGETQYF
TGCGCCAGCAGCCATGTCATTGGACAGGGGGAGACCCAGTACTTC
>TRBJ2-5|.|once|TRBV29-1
CSVGSLPVQETQYF
TGCAGCGTTGGAAGCCTCCCGGTCCAAGAGACCCAGTACTTC
>TRBJ2-1|TRBD2|.|TRBV11-2
CASRPSGLAGEQFF
TGTGCCAGCAGACCGTCCGGACTAGCAGGGGAGCAGTTCTTC
>TRBJ2-3|.|few|TRBV29-1
CSAENRGRTQYF
TGCAGCGCAGAGAATCGGGGTCGTACGCAGTATTTT
>TRBJ2-3|TRBD1|few|TRBV20-1
CSAKGQGVADTQYF
TGCAGTGCTAAGGGACAGGGGGTCGCAGATACGCAGTATTTT
>TRBJ2-1|TRBD2|.|TRBV20-1
CSAREAGVVYNEQFF
TGCAGTGCTAGAGAAGCGGGGGTCGTCTACAATGAGCAGTTCTTC
>TRBJ1-2|TRBD1|few|TRBV28
CASSARQGYYGYTF
TGTGCCAGCAGCGCAAGACAGGGCTACTATGGCTACACCTTC
>TRBJ2-7|TRBD2|.|TRBV20-1
CSARVGGSYEQYF
TGCAGTGCTAGAGTGGGGGGGTCCTACGAGCAGTACTTC
>TRBJ2-3|TRBD1|.|TRBV5-4
CASSFGTGEKDTQYF
TGTGCCAGCAGCTTTGGGACAGGGGAGAAAGATACGCAGTATTTT
>TRBJ2-2|.|few|TRBV7-3
CASTPTGFASGELFF
TGTGCCAGCACTCCTACAGGGTTTGCCTCTGGGGAGCTGTTTTTT
>TRBJ2-5|.|few|TRBV27
CASSLRDTEETQYF
TGTGCCAGCAGTTTACGGGACACCGAAGAGACCCAGTACTTC
>TRBJ2-4|TRBD1|.|TRBV4-1
CASSPQGDIQYF
TGCGCCAGCAGCCCTCAGGGGGACATTCAGTACTTC
>TRBJ2-3|TRBD1|few|TRBV10-3
CAISLGQSPVTDTQYF
TGTGCCATCAGCTTGGGACAGTCCCCTGTCACAGATACGCAGTATTTT
>TRBJ1-1|.|few|TRBV18
CASSPARSNTEAFF
TGTGCCAGCTCACCAGCCCGGTCGAACACTGAAGCTTTCTTT
>TRBJ1-5|TRBD1|.|TRBV18
CASSQGAGNQPQHF
TGTGCCAGCTCACAGGGGGCTGGCAATCAGCCCCAGCATTTT
>TRBJ1-2|.|.|TRBV20-1
CSADVTGIDYGYTF
TGCAGTGCCGACGTTACAGGGATTGACTATGGCTACACCTTC
>TRBJ1-1|.|.|TRBV7-9
CASSSVPWTAAFF
TGTGCCAGCAGCTCCGTACCCTGGACAGCAGCTTTCTTT
>TRBJ2-7|TRBD1|few|TRBV4-1
CASSLKTGGAVHEQYF
TGCGCCAGCAGCCTAAAAACAGGGGGCGCGGTCCACGAGCAGTACTTC
>TRBJ2-1|.|.|TRBV7-3
CASSVNMDEQFF
TGTGCCAGCAGCGTAAACATGGATGAGCAGTTCTTC
>TRBJ1-1|.|.|TRBV5-1
CASKNENTEAFF
TGCGCCAGCAAAAACGAAAACACTGAAGCTTTCTTT
>TRBJ2-7|TRBD1|.|TRBV5-1
CASSGRGTGSDEQYF
TGCGCCAGCAGCGGTAGGGGGACAGGGAGCGACGAGCAGTACTTC
>TRBJ2-4|TRBD1|.|TRBV20-1
CSASHDRGEDIQYF
TGCAGTGCCAGCCACGACAGGGGAGAGGACATTCAGTACTTC
>TRBJ1-5|.|once|TRBV29-1
CSVELGNNQPQHF
TGCAGCGTTGAGCTAGGGAACAATCAGCCCCAGCATTTT
>TRBJ1-2|TRBD1|few|TRBV12-3/TRBV12-4
CASSLRGHDYGYTF
TGTGCCAGCAGCCTCAGGGGGCATGACTATGGCTACACCTTC
>TRBJ2-3|.|few|TRBV20-1
CSARDGGSTDTQYF
TGCAGTGCTAGAGATGGCGGTAGCACAGATACGCAGTATTTT
>TRBJ1-1|.|.|TRBV12-3/TRBV12-4
CASSFSSVLTEAFF
TGTGCCAGCAGTTTTTCGTCTGTACTCACTGAAGCTTTCTTT
>TRBJ2-1|TRBD2|few|TRBV5-1
CASSPAGERQFF
TGCGCCAGCAGCCCAGCGGGGGAAAGGCAGTTCTTC
>TRBJ2-3|.|.|TRBV7-9
CASSLPVTDTQYF
TGTGCCAGCAGCTTACCAGTCACAGATACGCAGTATTTT
>TRBJ2-3|TRBD2|few|TRBV7-3
CASSLTSGAGDTQYF
TGTGCCAGCAGCTTGACTAGCGGGGCTGGAGATACGCAGTATTTT
>TRBJ1-5|.|.|TRBV7-2
CASSSLGHQPQHF
TGTGCCAGCAGCTCGCTAGGGCATCAGCCCCAGCATTTT
>TRBJ1-1|TRBD1|.|TRBV19
CASSIQGADTEAFF
TGTGCCAGTAGTATCCAGGGGGCGGACACTGAAGCTTTCTTT
>TRBJ1-2|TRBD1|few|TRBV7-2
CASSSGGTGSYGYTF
TGTGCCAGCAGCTCCGGAGGGACAGGGAGCTATGGCTACACCTTC
>TRBJ2-3|.|few|TRBV7-9
CASSLVVGETDTQYF
TGTGCCAGCAGCTTAGTCGTGGGGGAGACAGATACGCAGTATTTT
>TRBJ1-4|.|.|TRBV6-5
CASQERATEKLFF
TGTGCCAGCCAAGAGAGGGCCACTGAAAAACTGTTTTTT
>TRBJ2-1|TRBD2|few|TRBV12-3/TRBV12-4
CASRLTSGGSVEQFF
TGTGCCAGCAGACTGACTAGCGGGGGGTCGGTTGAGCAGTTCTTC
>TRBJ2-3|.|.|TRBV4-2
CASSPRGPEATDTQYF
TGTGCCAGCAGCCCGCGCGGGCCAGAGGCGACAGATACGCAGTATTTT
>TRBJ2-3|.|.|TRBV5-1
CASSLGSGSDTQYF
TGCGCCAGCAGCTTAGGGAGTGGGTCAGATACGCAGTATTTT
>TRBJ2-1|TRBD2|.|TRBV7-2
CASSLDLAGWNEQFF
TGTGCCAGCAGCTTAGATCTAGCGGGGTGGAATGAGCAGTTCTTC
>TRBJ1-2|.|few|TRBV9
CASGHRENYGYTF
TGTGCCAGCGGCCACAGGGAGAACTATGGCTACACCTTC
>TRBJ1-2|.|.|TRBV5-1
CASRAKTNYGYTF
TGCGCCAGCAGGGCCAAAACTAACTATGGCTACACCTTC
>TRBJ2-3|.|few|TRBV7-2
CASSLREDTQYF
TGTGCCAGCAGCCTCAGGGAGGATACGCAGTATTTT
>TRBJ1-2|.|many|TRBV6-1
CASSEGATSYGYTF
TGTGCCAGCAGTGAAGGCGCCACTAGCTATGGCTACACCTTC
>TRBJ1-1|TRBD1|few|TRBV5-1
CASRKIVTGATEAFF
TGCGCCAGCAGAAAAATTGTTACAGGGGCCACTGAAGCTTTCTTT
>TRBJ2-6|.|.|TRBV10-3
CAISDQGFSSGANVLTF
TGTGCCATCAGTGATCAGGGGTTCAGTTCTGGGGCCAACGTCCTGACTTTC
>TRBJ1-2|.|.|TRBV6-1
CASSPGESGGYTF
TGTGCCAGCAGCCCAGGGGAAAGCGGTGGCTACACCTTC
>TRBJ1-1|.|few|TRBV7-3
CASSHGENTEAFF
TGTGCCAGCAGCCACGGGGAGAACACTGAAGCTTTCTTT